These 11 T cell receptor beta chains came from one sample sequenced in a study of blood T cell repertoires in COVID-19. Profiling relied on immunoSEQ multiplex PCR, and the TCRdb table lists in-frame clones only, not all of them. This table has 60,000 to 70,000 clones, about three quarters appearing once. Sequences were obtained from peripheral blood. The source is a woman of 80 years or more with acute or convalescent COVID-19.

This rearrangement joins TRBV28 to TRBJ1-6; 11 bases fit TRBD1. Per germline, CDR1 MDHEN and CDR2 SYDVKM. The CDR3 is 16 amino acids. The trim removed 5 bases at V and 9 bases at J, leaving 9 bases unmatched. CDR3 loop: CASSITGTGGISPLHF. CDR3 in DNA: TGTGCCAGCAGTATAACCGGGACAGGGGGGATTTCACCCCTCCACTTT. Full variable domain (outside the CDR3, taken from reference TRBV28 and TRBJ1-6): DVKVTQSSRYLVKRTGEKVFLECVQDMDHENMFWYRQDPGLGLRLIYFSYDVKMKEKGDIPEGYSVSREKKERFSLILESASTNQTSMYLCASSITGTGGISPLHFGNGTRLTVT.

This CDR3 is CAISGQGPTYNSPLHF. DNA of the CDR3: TGTGCCATCAGTGGACAGGGCCCCACCTATAATTCACCCCTCCACTTT. The V gene is TRBV10-3, the J gene TRBJ1-6, with 7 bases aligning to TRBD1. The germline V gene has CDR1 ENHRY and CDR2 SYGVKD. The junction had 5 bases not matched to a gene; V was cut back by 4 bases and J by 2 bases. The CDR3 sequence is 16 residues long.

CDR3 amino acids: CASSFRGSYGYTF. The CDR3 nucleotides read TGTGCCAGCAGTTTTCGGGGGTCCTATGGCTACACCTTC. The chain recombines TRBV27 with TRBJ1-2; a weak D match, TRBD1 (5 bases). Per germline, CDR1 MNHEY and CDR2 SMNVEV (reference sequence). Trimming removed 3 bases at V and 4 bases at J, with 9 bases between. The CDR3 is 13 amino acids.

The chain joins TRBV30 to TRBJ1-5; TRBD1 might be the D (6 bases). The germline CDR1 and CDR2 sequences are GTSNPN and SVGIG (reference sequence). This CDR3 spans 14 amino acids. V lost 0 bases and J 7 bases, leaving 13 bases between the germline ends. The CDR3 loop reads CAWSVLGTPQPQHF. The CDR3 DNA sequence: TGTGCCTGGAGTGTACTGGGGACACCGCAGCCCCAGCATTTT.

V gene TRBV5-4 combines with J gene TRBJ2-1, with a weak D call TRBD2 (5 bases). V gave up 2 bases and J gave up 2 bases, with 11 bases separating them. Germline CDR1 SGHNT, CDR2 YYREEE (reference sequence). This CDR3 is built from 15 residues. In DNA, the CDR3 is TGTGCCAGCAGCTTAAGGGAGAGCGCCTACAATGAGCAGTTCTTC. Protein: CASSLRESAYNEQFF.

The V gene is TRBV4-2, the J gene TRBJ2-1; possible D gene TRBD2, 5 bases. Germline loops: CDR1 LGHNA, CDR2 YNFKEQ. The CDR3 covers 14 residues. Trimming stripped 6 bases from V and 1 base from J, with 10 bases between. CDR3 DNA sequence: TGTGCCAGCAGACTAGAGCTGTCCTACAATGAGCAGTTCTTC. Amino acid sequence: CASRLELSYNEQFF.

This clone was recorded only once. This chain joins TRBV9 and TRBJ2-1; TRBD1 matches at 7 bases. The junction had 6 bases not matched to a gene; V was cut back by 4 bases and J by 5 bases. The CDR3 has 14 amino acids. In germline, CDR1 is SGDLS, CDR2 YYNGEE. In DNA form, the CDR3 reads TGTGCCAGCAGCAGGGGACAGATTAACAATGAGCAGTTCTTC. Translation gives CASSRGQINNEQFF.

The J gene is TRBJ2-2, the V gene TRBV5-1; D gene uncertain. CDR1 is SGHRS and CDR2 is YFSETQ in the germline V gene. V lost 4 bases to trimming and J lost 6 bases, with 7 bases between them. The CDR3 has 12 amino acids. For the CDR3, the DNA is TGCGCCAGCAGCCCCCCATCCGGGGAGCTGTTTTTT. It translates to CASSPPSGELFF.

Points on this clone: One end of the junction fails to match germline, which may point to a read error. V usage is TRBV28 and J usage is TRBJ2-1; 9 bases map to TRBD2. From germline, CDR1 is MDHEN and CDR2 SYDVKM. The CDR3 is 15 amino acids. CDR3: CAISRAGGSYNEQFF. CDR3 DNA sequence: TGTGCCATCAGTAGGGCGGGAGGGTCCTACAATGAGCAGTTCTTC.

The rearrangement joins TRBV28 to TRBJ2-4; 11 bases map to TRBD2. V lost 11 bases and J lost 6; bases outside the gene matches: 9. Germline CDR1 is MDHEN and CDR2 is SYDVKM. The length of the CDR3 is 14 residues. Here the CDR3 reads CAGALAGVGNIQYF. The CDR3 region has the DNA TGTGCCGGGGCACTAGCGGGAGTTGGAAACATTCAGTACTTC.

The chain employs TRBV7-9 and TRBJ2-1; D gene unclear. Germline CDR1 and CDR2: SEHNR and FQNEAQ (reference sequence). V lost 5 bases and J lost 9, with 17 bases in between. The CDR3 loop spans 14 amino acids. CDR3 loop: CASSNRVSSVEQFF. For the CDR3, the DNA is TGTGCCAGCAGCAACCGGGTCTCCTCAGTTGAGCAGTTCTTC. Full variable domain (rest looked up from reference TRBV7-9 and TRBJ2-1): DTGVSQNPRHKITKRGQNVTFRCDPISEHNRLYWYRQTLGQGPEFLTYFQNEAQLEKSRLLSDRFSAERPKGSFSTLEIQRTEQGDSAMYLCASSNRVSSVEQFFGPGTRLTVL.